The sequence of this TCR beta chain was determined in a study of B cell selection in AIRE deficiency. Regulatory T cells were sorted as CD4+CD25hiCD127low/negative. Only in-frame clones appear in the TCRdb table, and some are missing; sequencing was by immunoSEQ multiplex PCR. The sample holds about 21,000 clones; less than 95% are singletons and the top ten take roughly 2%. Source material: Tregs sorted from PBMCs. This receptor was taken from a human donor with AIRE deficiency.

The CDR3 coding sequence is TGTGCCAGCAGTCCATTAGCGGGAGCTGGGGGTGAGCAGTTCTTC. Its translation: CASSPLAGAGGEQFF. The chain carries TRBV27 and TRBJ2-1; TRBD2 aligns across 9 bases. V lost 5 bases and J lost 9; bases outside the gene matches: 11. The CDR3 is made up of 15 amino acids. Per the germline V gene, CDR1 is MNHEY and CDR2 is SMNVEV (reference sequence).